The clone carrying this T cell receptor beta chain was counted at least ten times. What it recognizes is unknown. This sample is drawn from a study of breast tumors, draining lymph nodes, adjacent tissues. Study conclusions and caveats: Luminal-like breast cancer showed significantly higher tumor–nontumor repertoire similarity than basal-like. Tumor TCR diversity was below lymph nodes but above nontumor tissue.

TCRdb fed the multiplex PCR reads into MiXCR, producing one record per CDR3 protein. The sample yields 200,000 to 300,000 distinct CDR3 sequences, around 30% seen once. The lymph nodes were axillary draining lymph nodes from breast cancer patients. The germline CDR1 and CDR2 sequences are SGHVS and FQNEAQ. V shed 5 bases, J shed 7 bases, and the junction held 12 bases outside the gene matches. The CDR3 totals 16 residues. The V and J genes are TRBV7-8 and TRBJ2-3; 10 bases fit TRBD2. This clonotype originated in a female donor with breast cancer. Some clones in this sample may be carry-over from other donors' samples. Sequences were obtained from axillary lymph node tissue. The CDR3 bases are TGTGCCAGCAGCCCCGGGGCTAGCGGGAGTCGGAATACGCAGTATTTT. Encoded protein: CASSPGASGSRNTQYF.